This paragraph covers one TCR beta chain sequence. The data were taken from a study of T-cell reconstitution after alpha-beta-depleted transplantation in children. This sample's TCRbeta library carried unique molecular identifier barcodes. TCRdb redid the calling of the PCR reads with MiXCR, one entry per CDR3 protein. The sample lists roughly 610,000 distinct CDR3 sequences, about 10% occurring once. V was pared by 2 bases and J by 10 bases, with 21 bases between. The CDR3 consists of 16 residues. This chain joins TRBV12-3 or TRBV12-4 and TRBJ2-1, with D perhaps TRBD1 (5 bases). The sequence derives from a human donor who donated a stem cell graft to a child with acute myeloid leukemia. The source was PBMCs from the stem cell graft donor, collected from the stem cell graft. The CDR3: CASSLRIGAALGEQFF. CDR3 bases: TGTGCCAGCAGTTTACGGATTGGGGCAGCCTTAGGGGAGCAGTTCTTC.